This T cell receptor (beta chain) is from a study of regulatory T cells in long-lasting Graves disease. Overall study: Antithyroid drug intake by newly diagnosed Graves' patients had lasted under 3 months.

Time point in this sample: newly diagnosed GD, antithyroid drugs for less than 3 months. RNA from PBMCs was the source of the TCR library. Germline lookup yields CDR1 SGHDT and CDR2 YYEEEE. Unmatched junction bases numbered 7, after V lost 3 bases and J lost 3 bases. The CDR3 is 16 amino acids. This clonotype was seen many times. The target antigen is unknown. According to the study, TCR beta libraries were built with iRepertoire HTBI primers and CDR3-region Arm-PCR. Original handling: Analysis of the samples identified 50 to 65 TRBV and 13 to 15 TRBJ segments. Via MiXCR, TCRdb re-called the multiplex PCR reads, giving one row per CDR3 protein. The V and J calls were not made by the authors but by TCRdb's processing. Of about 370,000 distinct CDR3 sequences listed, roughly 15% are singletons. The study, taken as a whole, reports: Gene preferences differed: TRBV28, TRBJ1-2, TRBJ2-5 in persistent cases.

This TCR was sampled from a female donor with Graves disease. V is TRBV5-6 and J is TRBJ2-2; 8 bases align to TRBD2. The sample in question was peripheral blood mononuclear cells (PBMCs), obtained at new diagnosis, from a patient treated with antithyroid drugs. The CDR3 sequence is CASSYAGTRDTGELFF. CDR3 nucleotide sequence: TGTGCCAGCAGCTATGCCGGGACTAGAGACACCGGGGAGCTGTTTTTT.